The 6 T cell receptor beta chains below were found in one sample sequenced in a study of OX40 agonist ivuxolimab in advanced cancers. The library was built by means of the immunoSEQ multiplex PCR assay. In TCRdb, the immuneACCESS table is reduced to in-frame sequences with V and J assigned. These tables do not hold every clone; where another copy was compared, an unresolved V gene accounts for under half, and the others remain unexplained. The sample table lists about 67,000 clones, about 84% of them with a count of one. The ten most abundant clones make up approximately 0.68% of the sample. The sample in question was CD4+ or CD8+ T cells sorted from blood, obtained in a trial of the OX40 agonist ivuxolimab. These receptors all stem from an adult with an advanced solid tumor such as melanoma, head and neck, liver or kidney cancer.

This clone came up once. The genes are TRBV6-5 and TRBJ2-7; TRBD2 matches at 10 bases. This CDR3 is built from 15 residues. CDR1 is MNHEY, CDR2 SVGAGI, per germline. V trimming: 0 bases; J trimming: 2 bases; junction bases outside the gene matches: 1. Here the CDR3 reads CASSYSSGGAYEQYF. The CDR3 nucleotides read TGTGCCAGCAGTTACTCAAGCGGGGGGGCCTACGAGCAGTACTTC.

The J gene is TRBJ2-2, the V gene TRBV6-6; 7 nucleotides align to TRBD1. Germline V gene data show CDR1 as MNHNY and CDR2 as SVGAGI (reference sequence). The CDR3 spans 14 residues. The junction had 9 bases not matched to a gene; V was cut back by 6 bases and J by 8 bases. CDR3 amino acids: CASSRVGGSGELFF. Here the CDR3 DNA reads TGTGCCAGCAGCCGCGTAGGGGGCTCAGGGGAGCTGTTTTTT.

The chain employs TRBV10-3 and TRBJ2-7; a weak D match, TRBD2 (5 bases). Trimming removed 4 bases at V and 6 bases at J, with 10 bases between. The germline gives CDR1 ENHRY, CDR2 SYGVKD. The CDR3 has 12 amino acids. CDR3 coding DNA: TGTGCCATCAGTGCTCCACGGGGCGAGCAGTACTTC. Amino acids: CAISAPRGEQYF.

The chain recombines TRBV11-2 with TRBJ2-7, with 7 positions matching TRBD1. Trimming took 1 base from V and 3 from J; bases not matched to a gene: 3. The germline gives CDR1 SGHAT, CDR2 FQNNGV. CDR3 length: 14 amino acids. The CDR3 bases are TGTGCCAGCAGCTTAGTAGCAGGGGGCTACGAGCAGTACTTC. Protein: CASSLVAGGYEQYF.

This sequence joins TRBV30 and TRBJ1-2; 7 positions agree with TRBD1. CDR3 length: 14 amino acids. The J segment lost 3 bases and the V segment lost 3 bases, leaving 7 bases of the junction unmatched. Germline V gives CDR1 GTSNPN, CDR2 SVGIG (reference sequence). The CDR3 nucleotides read TGTGCCTGGAGGGGGGGACAGCGCTACTATGGCTACACCTTC. This gives the protein CAWRGGQRYYGYTF.

This clone was seen just once. The chain couples TRBV7-2 to TRBJ1-6; a weak D match, TRBD1 (5 bases). The CDR3 is 11 amino acids. The V gene's germline CDR1 is SGHTA and CDR2 FQGNSA. Trimming left V 5 bases short and J 14 bases short, with 10 bases between. CDR3 in amino acids: CASSLGETLHF. CDR3 coding DNA: TGTGCCAGCAGCCTGGGGGAAACCCTCCACTTT.